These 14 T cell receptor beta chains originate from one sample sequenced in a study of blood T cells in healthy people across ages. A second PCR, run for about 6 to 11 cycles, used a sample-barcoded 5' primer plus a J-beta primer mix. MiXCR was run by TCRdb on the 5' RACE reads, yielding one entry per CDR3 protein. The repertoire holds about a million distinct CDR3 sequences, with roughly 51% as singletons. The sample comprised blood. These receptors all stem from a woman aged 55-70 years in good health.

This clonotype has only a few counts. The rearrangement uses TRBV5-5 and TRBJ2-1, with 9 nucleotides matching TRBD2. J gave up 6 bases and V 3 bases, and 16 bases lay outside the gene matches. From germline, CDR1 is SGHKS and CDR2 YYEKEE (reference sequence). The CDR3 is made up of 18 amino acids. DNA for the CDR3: TGTGCCAGCAGCTCGCCAGGGTTTTTAGCGGGAGTGCCCAATGAGCAGTTCTTC. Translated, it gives CASSSPGFLAGVPNEQFF.

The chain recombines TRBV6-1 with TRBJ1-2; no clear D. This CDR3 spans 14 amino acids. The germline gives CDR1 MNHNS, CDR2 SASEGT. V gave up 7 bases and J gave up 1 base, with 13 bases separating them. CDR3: CASTPYGVNYGYTF. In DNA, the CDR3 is TGTGCCAGCACCCCGTACGGGGTTAACTATGGCTACACCTTC.

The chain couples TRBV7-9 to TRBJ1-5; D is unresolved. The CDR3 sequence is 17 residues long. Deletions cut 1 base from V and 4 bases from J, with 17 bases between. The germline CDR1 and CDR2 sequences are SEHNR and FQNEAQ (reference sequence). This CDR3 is CASSLGLANDLNQPQHF. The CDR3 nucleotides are TGTGCCAGCAGCTTAGGGCTAGCTAACGATTTAAATCAGCCCCAGCATTTT. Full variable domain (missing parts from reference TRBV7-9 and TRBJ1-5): DTGVSQNPRHKITKRGQNVTFRCDPISEHNRLYWYRQTLGQGPEFLTYFQNEAQLEKSRLLSDRFSAERPKGSFSTLEIQRTEQGDSAMYLCASSLGLANDLNQPQHFGDGTRLSIL.

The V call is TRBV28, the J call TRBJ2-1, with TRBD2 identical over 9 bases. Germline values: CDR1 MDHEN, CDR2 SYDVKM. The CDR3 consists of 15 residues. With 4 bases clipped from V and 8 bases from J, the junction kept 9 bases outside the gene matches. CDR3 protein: CASSSIAGVFYEQFF. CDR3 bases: TGTGCCAGCAGTTCTATAGCGGGAGTATTCTATGAGCAGTTCTTC.

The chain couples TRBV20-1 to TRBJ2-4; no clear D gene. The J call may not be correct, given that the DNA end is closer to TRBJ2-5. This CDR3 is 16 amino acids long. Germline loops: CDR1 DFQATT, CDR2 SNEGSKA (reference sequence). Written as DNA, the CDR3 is TGCAGTGCTAGAGATCAGTCCTACCGCCCCGGGGAGACCCAGTACTTC. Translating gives CSARDQSYRPGETQYF.

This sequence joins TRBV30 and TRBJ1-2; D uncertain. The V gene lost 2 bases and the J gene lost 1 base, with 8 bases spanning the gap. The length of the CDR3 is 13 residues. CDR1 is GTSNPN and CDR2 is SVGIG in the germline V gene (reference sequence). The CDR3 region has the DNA TGTGCCTGGAGTAGCCCTCTTAACTATGGCTACACCTTC. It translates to CAWSSPLNYGYTF.

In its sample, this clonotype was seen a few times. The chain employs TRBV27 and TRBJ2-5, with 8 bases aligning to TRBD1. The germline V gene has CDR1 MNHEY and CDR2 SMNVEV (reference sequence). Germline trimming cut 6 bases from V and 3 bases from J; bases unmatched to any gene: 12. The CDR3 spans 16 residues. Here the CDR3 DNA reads TGTGCCAGCAGCCCCTTGGGCCCGACAGGGGAAGAGACCCAGTACTTC. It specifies CASSPLGPTGEETQYF.

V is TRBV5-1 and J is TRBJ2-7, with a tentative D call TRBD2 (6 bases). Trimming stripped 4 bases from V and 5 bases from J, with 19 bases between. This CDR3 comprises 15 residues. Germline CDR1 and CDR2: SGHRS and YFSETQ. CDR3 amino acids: CASSGRGGFLDEQYF. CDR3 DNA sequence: TGCGCCAGCAGCGGTCGGGGAGGATTTTTGGACGAGCAGTACTTC.

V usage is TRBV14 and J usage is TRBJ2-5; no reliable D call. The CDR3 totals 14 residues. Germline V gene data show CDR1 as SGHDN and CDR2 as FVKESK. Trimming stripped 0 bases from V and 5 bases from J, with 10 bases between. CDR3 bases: TGTGCCAGCAGCCAAGATTACCGTGGGGAGACCCAGTACTTC. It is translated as CASSQDYRGETQYF.

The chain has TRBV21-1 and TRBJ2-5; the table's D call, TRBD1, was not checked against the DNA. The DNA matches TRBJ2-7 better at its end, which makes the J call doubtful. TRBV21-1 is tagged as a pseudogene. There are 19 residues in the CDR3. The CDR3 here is CASSLKRHGILLDPYEQYF. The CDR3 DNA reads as TGTGCCAGCAGCTTAAAACGGCACGGGATCCTCTTGGACCCCTACGAGCAGTACTTC.

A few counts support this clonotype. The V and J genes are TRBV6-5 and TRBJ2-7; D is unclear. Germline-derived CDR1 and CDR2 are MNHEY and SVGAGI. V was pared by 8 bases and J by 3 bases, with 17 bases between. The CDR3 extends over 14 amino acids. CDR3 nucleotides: TGTGCCAGCCGCCAAGGAACGGACCACTACGAGCAGTACTTC. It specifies CASRQGTDHYEQYF.

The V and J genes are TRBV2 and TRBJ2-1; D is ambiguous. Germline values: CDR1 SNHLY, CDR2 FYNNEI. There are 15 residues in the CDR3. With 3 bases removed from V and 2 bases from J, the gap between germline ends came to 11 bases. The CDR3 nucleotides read TGTGCCAGCAGTGAGTTAGGGATCGCCTACAATGAGCAGTTCTTC. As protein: CASSELGIAYNEQFF.

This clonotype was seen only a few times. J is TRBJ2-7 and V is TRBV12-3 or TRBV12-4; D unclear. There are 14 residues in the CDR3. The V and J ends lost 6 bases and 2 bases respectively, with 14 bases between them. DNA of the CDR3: TGTGCCAGCAGGAGATCTGGTTCCCCCTACGAGCAGTACTTC. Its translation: CASRRSGSPYEQYF.

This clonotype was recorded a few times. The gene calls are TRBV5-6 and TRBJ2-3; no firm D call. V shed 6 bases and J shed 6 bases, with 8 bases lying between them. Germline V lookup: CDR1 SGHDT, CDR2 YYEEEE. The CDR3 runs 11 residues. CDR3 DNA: TGTGCCAGCATCCTCGGCGATACGCAGTATTTT. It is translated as CASILGDTQYF.